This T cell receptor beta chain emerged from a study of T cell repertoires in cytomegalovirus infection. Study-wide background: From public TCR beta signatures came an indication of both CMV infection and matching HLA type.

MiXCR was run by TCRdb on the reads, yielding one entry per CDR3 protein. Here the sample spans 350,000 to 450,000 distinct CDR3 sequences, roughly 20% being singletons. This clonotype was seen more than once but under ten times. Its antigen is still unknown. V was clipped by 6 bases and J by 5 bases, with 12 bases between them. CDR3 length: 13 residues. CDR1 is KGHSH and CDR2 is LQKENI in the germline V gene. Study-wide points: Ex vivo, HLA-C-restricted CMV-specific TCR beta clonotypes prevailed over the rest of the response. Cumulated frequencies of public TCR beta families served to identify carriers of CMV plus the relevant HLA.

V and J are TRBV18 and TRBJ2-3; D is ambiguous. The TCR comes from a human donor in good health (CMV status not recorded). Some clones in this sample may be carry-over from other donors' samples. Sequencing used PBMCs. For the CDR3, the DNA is TGTGCCAGCTCGTCAAAACTTGGAGATACGCAGTATTTT. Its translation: CASSSKLGDTQYF. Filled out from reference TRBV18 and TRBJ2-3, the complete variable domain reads NAGVMQNPRHLVRRRGQEARLRCSPMKGHSHVYWYRQLPEEGLKFMVYLQKENIIDESGMPKERFSAEFPKEGPSILRIQQVVRGDSAAYFCASSSKLGDTQYFGPGTRLTVL.